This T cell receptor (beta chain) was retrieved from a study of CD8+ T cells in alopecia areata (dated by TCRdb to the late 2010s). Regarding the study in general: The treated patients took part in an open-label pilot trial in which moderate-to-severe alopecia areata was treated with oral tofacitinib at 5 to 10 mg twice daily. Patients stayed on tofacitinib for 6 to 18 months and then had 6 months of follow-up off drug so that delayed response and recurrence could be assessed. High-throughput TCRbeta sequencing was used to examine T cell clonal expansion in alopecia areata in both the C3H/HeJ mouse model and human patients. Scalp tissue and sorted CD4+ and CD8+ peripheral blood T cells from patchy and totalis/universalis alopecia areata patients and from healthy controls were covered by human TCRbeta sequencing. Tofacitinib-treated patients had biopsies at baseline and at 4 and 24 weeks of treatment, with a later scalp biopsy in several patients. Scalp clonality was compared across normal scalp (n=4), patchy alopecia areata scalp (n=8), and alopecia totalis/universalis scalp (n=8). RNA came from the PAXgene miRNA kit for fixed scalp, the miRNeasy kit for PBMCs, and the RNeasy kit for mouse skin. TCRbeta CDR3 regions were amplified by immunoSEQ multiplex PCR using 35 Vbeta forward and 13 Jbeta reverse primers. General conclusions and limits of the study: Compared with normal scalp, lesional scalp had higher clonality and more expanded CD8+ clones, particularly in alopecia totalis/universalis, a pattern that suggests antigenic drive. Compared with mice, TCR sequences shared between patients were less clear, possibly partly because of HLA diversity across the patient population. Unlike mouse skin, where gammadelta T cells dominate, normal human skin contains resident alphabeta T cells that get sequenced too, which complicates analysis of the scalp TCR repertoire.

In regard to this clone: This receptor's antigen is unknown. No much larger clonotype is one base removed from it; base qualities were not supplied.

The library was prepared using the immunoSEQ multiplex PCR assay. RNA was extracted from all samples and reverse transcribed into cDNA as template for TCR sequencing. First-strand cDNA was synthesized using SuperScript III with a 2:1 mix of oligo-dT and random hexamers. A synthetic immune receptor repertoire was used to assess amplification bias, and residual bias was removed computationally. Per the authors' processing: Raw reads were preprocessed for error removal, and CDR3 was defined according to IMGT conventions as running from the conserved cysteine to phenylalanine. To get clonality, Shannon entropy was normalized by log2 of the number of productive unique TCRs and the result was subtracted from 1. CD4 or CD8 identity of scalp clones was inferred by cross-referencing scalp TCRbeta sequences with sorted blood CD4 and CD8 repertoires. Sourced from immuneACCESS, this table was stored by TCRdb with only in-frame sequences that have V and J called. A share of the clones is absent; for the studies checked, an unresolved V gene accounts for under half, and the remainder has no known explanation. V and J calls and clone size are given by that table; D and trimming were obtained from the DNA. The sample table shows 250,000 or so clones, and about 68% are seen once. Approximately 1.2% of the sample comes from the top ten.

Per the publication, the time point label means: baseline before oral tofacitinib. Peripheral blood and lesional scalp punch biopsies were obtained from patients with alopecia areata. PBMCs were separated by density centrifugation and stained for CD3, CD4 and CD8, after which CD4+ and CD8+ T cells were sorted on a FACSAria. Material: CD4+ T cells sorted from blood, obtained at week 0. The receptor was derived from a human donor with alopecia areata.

The nucleotides read TGTGCCACCTCGCCTGGGACTACGGCCTACGAGCAGTACTTC. Its translation reads: CATSPGTTAYEQYF. Recombination joined TRBV18 with TRBJ2-7; TRBD2 lines up with 7 middle nucleotides. The CDR3 starts with the cysteine, ends with the phenylalanine, and has 14 residues. Of all the DNA, just the CDR3 is kept, 42 bases in frame from base 1. Based on the germline V gene, the CDR1 and CDR2 sequences are KGHSH and LQKENI. At the junction V is shortened by 10 bases and J by 2 bases; bases outside the gene matches: 11.